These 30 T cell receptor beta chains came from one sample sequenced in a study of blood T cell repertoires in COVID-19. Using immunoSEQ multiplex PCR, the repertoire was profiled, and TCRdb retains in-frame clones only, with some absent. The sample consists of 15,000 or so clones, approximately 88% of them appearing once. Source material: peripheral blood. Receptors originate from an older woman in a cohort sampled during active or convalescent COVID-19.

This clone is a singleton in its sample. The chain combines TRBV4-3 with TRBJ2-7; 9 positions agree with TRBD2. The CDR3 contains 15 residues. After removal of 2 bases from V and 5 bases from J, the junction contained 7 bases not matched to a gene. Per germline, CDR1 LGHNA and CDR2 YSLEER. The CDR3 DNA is TGCGCCAGCAGCCAATGGCGGGGGGGGCCTGACGAGCAGTACTTC. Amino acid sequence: CASSQWRGGPDEQYF.

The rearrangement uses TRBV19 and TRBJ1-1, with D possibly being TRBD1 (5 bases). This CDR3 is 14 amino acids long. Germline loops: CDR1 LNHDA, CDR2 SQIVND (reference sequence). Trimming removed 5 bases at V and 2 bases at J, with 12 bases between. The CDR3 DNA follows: TGTGCCAGTAGTCCGGGACTGATAAACACTGAAGCTTTCTTT. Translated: CASSPGLINTEAFF.

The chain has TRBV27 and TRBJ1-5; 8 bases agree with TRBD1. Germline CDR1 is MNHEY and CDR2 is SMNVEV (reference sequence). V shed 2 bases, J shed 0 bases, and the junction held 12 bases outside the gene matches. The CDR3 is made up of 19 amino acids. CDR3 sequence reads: CASSLRLTGDLSSNQPQHF. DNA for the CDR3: TGTGCCAGCAGTTTACGGTTGACAGGGGACCTCTCTAGCAATCAGCCCCAGCATTTT.

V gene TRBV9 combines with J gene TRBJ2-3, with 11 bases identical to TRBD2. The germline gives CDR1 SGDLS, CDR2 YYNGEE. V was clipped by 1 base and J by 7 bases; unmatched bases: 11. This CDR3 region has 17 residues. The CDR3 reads CASSVTNLAGGPHTQYF. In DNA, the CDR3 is TGTGCCAGCAGCGTAACCAATTTAGCGGGGGGGCCACATACGCAGTATTTT.

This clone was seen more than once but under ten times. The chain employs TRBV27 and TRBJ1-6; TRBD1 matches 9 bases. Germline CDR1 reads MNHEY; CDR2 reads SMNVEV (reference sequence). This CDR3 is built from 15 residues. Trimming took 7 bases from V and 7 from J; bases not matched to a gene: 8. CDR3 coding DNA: TGTGCCAGCAAAACGTCGGACAGGGGAAATTCACCCCTCCACTTT. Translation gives CASKTSDRGNSPLHF.

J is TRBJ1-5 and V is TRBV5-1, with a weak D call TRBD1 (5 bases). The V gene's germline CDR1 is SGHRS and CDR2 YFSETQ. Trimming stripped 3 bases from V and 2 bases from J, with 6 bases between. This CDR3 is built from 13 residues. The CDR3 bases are TGCGCCAGCAGCTCACAGGGCAATCAGCCCCAGCATTTT. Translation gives CASSSQGNQPQHF.

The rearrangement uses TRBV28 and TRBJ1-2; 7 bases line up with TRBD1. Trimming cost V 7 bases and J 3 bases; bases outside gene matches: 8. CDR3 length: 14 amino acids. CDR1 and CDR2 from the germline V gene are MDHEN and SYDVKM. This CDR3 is CASTPGRGDYGYTF. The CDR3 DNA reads TGTGCCAGCACCCCCGGCAGGGGGGACTATGGCTACACCTTC.

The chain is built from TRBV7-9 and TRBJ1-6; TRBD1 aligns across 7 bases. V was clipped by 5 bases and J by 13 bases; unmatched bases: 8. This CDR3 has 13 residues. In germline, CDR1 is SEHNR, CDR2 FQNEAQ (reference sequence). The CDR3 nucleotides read TGTGCCAGCAGCCCCAGACAGGGTAATCCCCTCCACTTT. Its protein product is CASSPRQGNPLHF.

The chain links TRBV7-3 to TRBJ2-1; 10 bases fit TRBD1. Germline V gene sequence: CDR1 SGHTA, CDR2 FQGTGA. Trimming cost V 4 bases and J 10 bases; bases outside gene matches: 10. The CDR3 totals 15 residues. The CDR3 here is CASSSLPGTGVEQFF. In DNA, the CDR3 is TGTGCCAGCAGCTCACTCCCCGGGACAGGGGTCGAGCAGTTCTTC.

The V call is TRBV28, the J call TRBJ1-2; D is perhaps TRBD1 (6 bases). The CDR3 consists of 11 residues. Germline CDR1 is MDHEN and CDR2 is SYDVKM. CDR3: CASQGYYGYTF. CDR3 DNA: TGTGCGTCACAGGGATACTATGGCTACACCTTC.

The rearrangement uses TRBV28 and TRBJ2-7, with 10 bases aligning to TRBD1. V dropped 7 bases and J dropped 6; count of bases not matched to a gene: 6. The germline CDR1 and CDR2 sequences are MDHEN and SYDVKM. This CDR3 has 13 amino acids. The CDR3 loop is CASMGQGKFEQYF. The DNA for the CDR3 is TGTGCCAGCATGGGACAGGGGAAATTCGAGCAGTACTTC.

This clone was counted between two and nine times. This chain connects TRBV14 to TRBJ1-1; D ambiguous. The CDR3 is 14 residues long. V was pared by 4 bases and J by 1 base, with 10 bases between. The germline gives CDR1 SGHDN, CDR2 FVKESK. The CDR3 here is CASSRQVGNTEAFF. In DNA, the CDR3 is TGTGCCAGCAGCCGTCAGGTGGGGAACACTGAAGCTTTCTTT.

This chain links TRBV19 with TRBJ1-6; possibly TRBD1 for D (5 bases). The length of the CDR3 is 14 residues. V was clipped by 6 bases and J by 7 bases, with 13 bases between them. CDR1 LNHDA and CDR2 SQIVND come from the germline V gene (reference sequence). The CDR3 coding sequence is TGTGCCAGTAGATGGGGACTAAGCAATTCACCCCTCCACTTT. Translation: CASRWGLSNSPLHF. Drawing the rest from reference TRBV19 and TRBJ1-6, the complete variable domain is DGGITQSPKYLFRKEGQNVTLSCEQNLNHDAMYWYRQDPGQGLRLIYYSQIVNDFQKGDIAEGYSVSREKKESFPLTVTSAQKNPTAFYLCASRWGLSNSPLHFGNGTRLTVT.

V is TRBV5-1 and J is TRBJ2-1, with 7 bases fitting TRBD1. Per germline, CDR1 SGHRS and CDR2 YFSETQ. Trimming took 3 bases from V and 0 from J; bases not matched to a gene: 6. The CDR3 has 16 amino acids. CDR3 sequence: CASSWGTDISYNEQFF. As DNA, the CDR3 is TGCGCCAGCAGCTGGGGGACAGACATCTCCTACAATGAGCAGTTCTTC.

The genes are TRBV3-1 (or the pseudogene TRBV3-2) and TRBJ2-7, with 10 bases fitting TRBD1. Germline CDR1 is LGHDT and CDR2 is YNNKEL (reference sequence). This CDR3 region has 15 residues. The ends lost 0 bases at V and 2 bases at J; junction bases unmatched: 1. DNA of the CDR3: TGTGCCAGCAGCCAAGACGGGACAGGGGCCTACGAGCAGTACTTC. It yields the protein CASSQDGTGAYEQYF.

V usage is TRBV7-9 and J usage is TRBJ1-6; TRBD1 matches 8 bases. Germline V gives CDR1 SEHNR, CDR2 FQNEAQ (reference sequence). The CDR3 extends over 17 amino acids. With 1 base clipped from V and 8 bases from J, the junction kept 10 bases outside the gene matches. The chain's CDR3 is CASSLGGLQGAYSPLHF. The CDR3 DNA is TGTGCCAGCAGCTTAGGGGGTCTTCAGGGGGCATATTCACCCCTCCACTTT.

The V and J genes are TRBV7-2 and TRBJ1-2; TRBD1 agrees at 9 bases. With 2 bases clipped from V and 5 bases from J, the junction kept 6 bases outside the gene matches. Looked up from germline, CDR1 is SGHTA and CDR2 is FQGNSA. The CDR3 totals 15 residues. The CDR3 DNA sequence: TGTGCCAGCAGCTTAACCCCGGGACAGGGATATGGCTACACCTTC. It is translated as CASSLTPGQGYGYTF.

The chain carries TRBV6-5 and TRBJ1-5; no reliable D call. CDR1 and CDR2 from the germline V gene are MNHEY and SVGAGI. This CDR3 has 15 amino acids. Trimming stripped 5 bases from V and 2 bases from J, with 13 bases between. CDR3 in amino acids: CASSPRPGGNQPQHF. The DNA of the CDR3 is TGTGCCAGCAGTCCCCGCCCCGGGGGCAATCAGCCCCAGCATTTT.

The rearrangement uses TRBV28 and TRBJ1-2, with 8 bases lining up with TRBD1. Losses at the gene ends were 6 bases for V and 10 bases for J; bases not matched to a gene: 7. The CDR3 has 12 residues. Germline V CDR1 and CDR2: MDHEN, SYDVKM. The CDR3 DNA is TGTGCCAGCAGCCTACGGGACAGGTCCTACACCTTC. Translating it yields CASSLRDRSYTF.

CDR3 bases: TGTGCCAGCAGCGCAGCTCGGGACAGGGCGTGCACCTTC. It encodes CASSAARDRACTF. The rearrangement joins TRBV9 to TRBJ1-2; 9 bases agree with TRBD1. This CDR3 region has 13 residues. V was pared by 3 bases and J by 13 bases, with 10 bases of the junction left unmatched. The germline V gene encodes CDR1 SGDLS and CDR2 YYNGEE.

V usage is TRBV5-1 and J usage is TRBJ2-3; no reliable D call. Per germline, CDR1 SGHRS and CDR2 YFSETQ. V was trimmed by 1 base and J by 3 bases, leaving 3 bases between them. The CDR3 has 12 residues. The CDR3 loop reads CASSLLTDTQYF. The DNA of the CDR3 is TGCGCCAGCAGCTTGTTAACAGATACGCAGTATTTT.

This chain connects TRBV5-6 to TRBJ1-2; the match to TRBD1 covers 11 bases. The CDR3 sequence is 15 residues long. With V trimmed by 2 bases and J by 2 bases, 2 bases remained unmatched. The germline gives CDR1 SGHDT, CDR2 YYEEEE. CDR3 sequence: CASSLRTGGNYGYTF. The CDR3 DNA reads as TGTGCCAGCAGCTTACGGACAGGGGGCAACTATGGCTACACCTTC.

The CDR3 spells CASSTETEAFF. CDR3 coding DNA: TGTGCCAGCTCGACAGAAACTGAAGCTTTCTTT. The V call is TRBV6-5, the J call TRBJ1-1; a weak D match, TRBD1 (5 bases). The germline CDR1 and CDR2 sequences are MNHEY and SVGAGI. The CDR3 runs to 11 residues. V dropped 8 bases and J dropped 5 bases, with 9 bases sitting between them.

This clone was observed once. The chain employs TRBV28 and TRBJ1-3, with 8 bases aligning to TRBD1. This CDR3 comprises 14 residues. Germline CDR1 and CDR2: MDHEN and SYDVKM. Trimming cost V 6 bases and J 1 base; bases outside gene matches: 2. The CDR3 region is CASRTGGSGNTIYF. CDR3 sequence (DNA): TGTGCCAGCAGAACAGGGGGATCTGGAAACACCATATATTTT.

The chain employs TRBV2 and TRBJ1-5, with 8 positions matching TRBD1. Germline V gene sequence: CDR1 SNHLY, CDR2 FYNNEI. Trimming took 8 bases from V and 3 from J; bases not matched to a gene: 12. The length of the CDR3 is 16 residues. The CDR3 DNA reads TGTGCCAGCTCACCAGGGGGCGCGAAGACCAATCAGCCCCAGCATTTT. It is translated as CASSPGGAKTNQPQHF. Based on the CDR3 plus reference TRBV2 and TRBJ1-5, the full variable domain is EPEVTQTPSHQVTQMGQEVILRCVPISNHLYFYWYRQILGQKVEFLVSFYNNEISEKSEIFDDQFSVERPDGSNFTLKIRSTKLEDSAMYFCASSPGGAKTNQPQHFGDGTRLSIL.

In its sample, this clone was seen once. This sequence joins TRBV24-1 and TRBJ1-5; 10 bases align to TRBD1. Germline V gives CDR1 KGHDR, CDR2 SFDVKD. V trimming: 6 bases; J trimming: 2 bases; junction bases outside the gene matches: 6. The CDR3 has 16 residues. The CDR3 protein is CATSPRDRGGNQPQHF. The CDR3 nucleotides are TGTGCCACCAGTCCAAGGGACAGGGGCGGCAATCAGCCCCAGCATTTT.

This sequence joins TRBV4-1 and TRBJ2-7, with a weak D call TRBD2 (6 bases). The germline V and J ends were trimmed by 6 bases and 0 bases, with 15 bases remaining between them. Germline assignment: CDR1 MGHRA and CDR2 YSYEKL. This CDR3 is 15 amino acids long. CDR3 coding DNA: TGCGCCAGCAGTATAGCGGTTACCGGCTCCTACGAGCAGTACTTC. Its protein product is CASSIAVTGSYEQYF.

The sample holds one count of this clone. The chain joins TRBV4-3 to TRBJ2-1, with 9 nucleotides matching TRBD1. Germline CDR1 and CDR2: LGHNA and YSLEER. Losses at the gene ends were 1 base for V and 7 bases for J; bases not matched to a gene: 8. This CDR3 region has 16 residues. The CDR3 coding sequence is TGCGCCAGCAGCCAAGGCCTGCACAGGGGGCAAAATGAGCAGTTCTTC. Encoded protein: CASSQGLHRGQNEQFF.

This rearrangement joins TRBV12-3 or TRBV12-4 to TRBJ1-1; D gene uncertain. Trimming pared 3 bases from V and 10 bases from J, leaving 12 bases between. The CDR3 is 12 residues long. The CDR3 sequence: CASSFPPGGAFF. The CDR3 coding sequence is TGTGCCAGCAGTTTTCCCCCGGGTGGAGCTTTCTTT.

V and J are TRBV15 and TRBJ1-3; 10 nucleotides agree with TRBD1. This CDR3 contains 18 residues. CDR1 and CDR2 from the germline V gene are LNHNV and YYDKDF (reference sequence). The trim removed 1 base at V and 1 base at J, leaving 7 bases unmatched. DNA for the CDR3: TGTGCCACCAGCAGAGTACTCTCGGGACAGGGGTCTGGAAACACCATATATTTT. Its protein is CATSRVLSGQGSGNTIYF.